The 27 T cell receptor beta chains presented below share a single source sample, sequenced in a study of read filtering for tumor transcriptome and immune sequencing. Molecular barcoded adaptors covering alpha/delta and beta/gamma chains were used on 400 to 450 ng RNA. TCRdb passed the reads through MiXCR, listing each CDR3 protein once. This table holds about 35,000 distinct CDR3 sequences, about 13% found once. The specimen was a population of CD138-negative cells sorted from bone marrow. The receptors originated from a donor at least 40 years old with multiple myeloma.

Regarding this clonotype: This could be a read error, since a much larger clone is one nucleotide away. The CDR3 loop is CTTSESGTNEQYF. In DNA, the CDR3 is TGTACCACCAGTGAATCTGGGACCAACGAGCAGTACTTC. This chain links TRBV24-1 with TRBJ2-7; D could derive from TRBD1 or TRBD2 (5 bases each). The CDR3 spans 13 residues. In germline, CDR1 is KGHDR, CDR2 SFDVKD.

This clonotype is termed medium-sized. Here the CDR3 DNA reads TGTGCCACTGCTCAGGGACTGCGGATGGATACGCAGTATTTT. Its protein product is CATAQGLRMDTQYF. The gene calls are TRBV5-4 and TRBJ2-3; weak D call: TRBD2 (6 bases). The CDR3 runs 14 residues. Germline assignment: CDR1 SGHNT and CDR2 YYREEE (reference sequence). The V end lost 9 bases, the J end lost 6 bases, and 20 bases lay between the germline ends.

This clonotype has a count of ten or more. V gene TRBV7-8 combines with J gene TRBJ2-3, with TRBD2 matching 8 bases. The germline V gene encodes CDR1 SGHVS and CDR2 FQNEAQ. The CDR3 consists of 15 residues. The junction had 9 bases not matched to a gene; V was cut back by 4 bases and J by 6 bases. Written as DNA, the CDR3 is TGTGCCAGCAGCTCCCTCGGGGGGGCCGCGGATACGCAGTATTTT. Translating it yields CASSSLGGAADTQYF.

This clonotype was counted ten times or more. The chain employs TRBV29-1 and TRBJ1-1, with D perhaps matching TRBD1 (6 bases). The CDR3 covers 12 residues. Germline assignment: CDR1 SQVTM and CDR2 ANQGSEA. Trimming pared 7 bases from V and 1 base from J, leaving 10 bases between. In DNA, the CDR3 is TGCAGCGCCCAGGGACAGAACACTGAAGCTTTCTTT. Translating gives CSAQGQNTEAFF.

This sequence joins TRBV11-3 and TRBJ2-7; D possibly corresponds to TRBD2 (6 bases). Germline V gene lookup returns CDR1 SGHNT and CDR2 YENEEA. Trimming shortened V by 4 bases and J by 10 bases, and 20 bases separated the two germline ends. The CDR3 is 14 residues long. For the CDR3, the DNA is TGTGCCAGCAGCTACCCTCCCGCGGGGCCCCGACAGTACTTC. Protein product: CASSYPPAGPRQYF.

Regarding this clonotype: A much larger clonotype is one base distant, so this may be a read error. This chain uses TRBV6-2 or TRBV6-3 with TRBJ1-5; D remains ambiguous. In germline, CDR1 is MNHEY, CDR2 SVGEGT. This CDR3 spans 13 amino acids. Here the CDR3 reads CASSYSLNQPQRF. The DNA for the CDR3 is TGTGCCAGCAGTTACAGCCTGAATCAGCCCCAGCGTTTT.

This clonotype was recorded many times. V is TRBV10-3 and J is TRBJ2-6; unclear D gene. This CDR3 region has 12 residues. V was pared by 7 bases and J by 4 bases, with 5 bases between. The V gene's germline CDR1 is ENHRY and CDR2 SYGVKD. The CDR3 DNA sequence: TGTGCCATCACCCCCGGGGCCAACGTCCTGACTTTC. Its protein product is CAITPGANVLTF.

V gene TRBV7-9 combines with J gene TRBJ1-5, with 8 bases fitting TRBD1. Trimming at V came to 5 bases and at J to 3 bases, leaving 3 bases not matched to a gene. CDR3 length: 14 residues. Germline V gene data show CDR1 as SEHNR and CDR2 as FQNEAQ (reference sequence). The CDR3 is CASSLGQANQPQHF. As DNA, the CDR3 is TGTGCCAGCAGCCTGGGACAGGCCAATCAGCCCCAGCATTTT.

This clonotype was detected many times. The CDR3 loop reads CSARTQNTEAFF. CDR3 in DNA: TGCAGTGCTCGAACACAAAACACTGAAGCTTTCTTT. The chain employs TRBV20-1 and TRBJ1-1; no definite D call. The CDR3 covers 12 residues. Germline CDR1 DFQATT, CDR2 SNEGSKA (reference sequence). With 5 bases removed from V and 2 bases from J, the gap between germline ends came to 9 bases.

The rearrangement uses TRBV6-2 or TRBV6-3 and TRBJ2-4, with 7 bases fitting TRBD1. Per germline, CDR1 MNHEY and CDR2 SVGEGT. The V segment lost 4 bases and the J segment 0 bases; nucleotides outside the gene matches: 12. The CDR3 spans 18 residues. The CDR3 DNA reads as TGTGCCAGCAGTTTTACCCGGGACAGAGACTTAGCCAAAAACATTCAGTACTTC. Protein product: CASSFTRDRDLAKNIQYF.

Concerning this clonotype itself: A far larger clone is off by one base, so a read error is likely. The J gene is TRBJ2-1, the V gene TRBV6-2 or TRBV6-3; D may be TRBD1 or TRBD2 (5 bases each). The ends were cut back, 11 bases at V and 2 bases at J, with 13 bases in the middle. The CDR3 extends over 13 amino acids. Germline V CDR1 and CDR2: MNHEY, SVGEGT. CDR3 amino acids: CALQRGPYNEQFF. The CDR3 bases are TGTGCCTTGCAGAGGGGTCCCTACAATGAGCAGTTCTTC.

The table lists this clonotype with many counts. The chain links TRBV7-9 to TRBJ2-2; tentatively, D is TRBD2 (5 bases). V lost 0 bases and J 7 bases, leaving 9 bases between the germline ends. CDR1 is SEHNR and CDR2 is FQNEAQ in the germline V gene (reference sequence). The CDR3 totals 14 residues. CDR3 nucleotide sequence: TGTGCCAGCAGCTTAGCCGGACTGAACGGGGAGCTGTTTTTT. Translation gives CASSLAGLNGELFF.

Regarding this clonotype: A far larger clone differs by one base, so this is likely a read error. The CDR3 does not end in the conserved phenylalanine or tryptophan, so this is likely a read error. V is TRBV7-9 and J is TRBJ2-3, with D possibly being TRBD2 (7 bases). In germline, CDR1 is SEHNR, CDR2 FQNEAQ (reference sequence). The CDR3 has 16 residues. V was clipped by 5 bases and J by 1 base, with 16 bases between them. CDR3 bases: TGTGCCAGCAGCGGGGGGGGCAGGTGGGGCACAGATACGCAGTATGTT. Translated: CASSGGGRWGTDTQYV.

About this clonotype itself: A far larger clone is off by one base, so a read error is likely. The CDR3 DNA sequence: TGTGCCAGCAGCTTTCGTACTGGCGGGAGAAATGAGCAGTTCTTC. Protein sequence: CASSFRTGGRNEQFF. The chain links TRBV7-2 to TRBJ2-1; the match to TRBD2 covers 7 bases. The V segment lost 3 bases and the J segment 7 bases; nucleotides outside the gene matches: 9. CDR1 is SGHTA and CDR2 is FQGNSA in the germline V gene. CDR3 length: 15 amino acids.

In this sample, this clonotype turned up many times. The chain has TRBV10-3 and TRBJ2-1; TRBD2 matches 9 bases. V trimming: 7 bases; J trimming: 9 bases; junction bases outside the gene matches: 13. Germline CDR1 reads ENHRY; CDR2 reads SYGVKD. This CDR3 is built from 15 residues. CDR3 bases: TGTGCCATCACCCCGAGGGTAGCGGGAGCGGCTGAGCAGTTCTTC. Its protein product is CAITPRVAGAAEQFF.

This clonotype has ten or more counts. The genes are TRBV20-1 and TRBJ2-5, with 9 bases identical to TRBD2. Germline V CDR1 and CDR2: DFQATT, SNEGSKA (reference sequence). The CDR3 sequence is 14 residues long. Trimming at V came to 6 bases and at J to 2 bases, leaving 7 bases not matched to a gene. The CDR3 reads CSAHLAGRQETQYF. The CDR3 nucleotides read TGCAGTGCCCACCTAGCGGGGCGGCAAGAGACCCAGTACTTC.

Regarding this clonotype: One junction end does not reproduce the germline sequence, and a read error may be involved. V and J are TRBV7-9 and TRBJ1-1; D may be TRBD1 (5 bases). The length of the CDR3 is 14 residues. CDR1 SEHNR and CDR2 FQNEAQ come from the germline V gene (reference sequence). CDR3 coding DNA: TGTGCCAGCAGCTTAACCGCCTTGGACACTGAAGCTTCCTTT. It encodes CASSLTALDTEASF.

This clonotype was counted at least ten times. The gene calls are TRBV5-6 and TRBJ2-3, with 8 bases that match TRBD1. This CDR3 comprises 16 residues. The trim removed 4 bases at V and 2 bases at J, leaving 9 bases unmatched. The germline V gene has CDR1 SGHDT and CDR2 YYEEEE. The CDR3 sequence is CASSLGQGGSTDTQYF. CDR3 in DNA: TGTGCCAGCAGCCTCGGACAGGGAGGCTCCACAGATACGCAGTATTTT.

This clonotype was counted ten times or more. This chain connects TRBV20-1 to TRBJ2-4; D is unresolved. The germline V gene has CDR1 DFQATT and CDR2 SNEGSKA (reference sequence). V was cut by 3 bases and J by 6 bases, with 12 bases left in between. This CDR3 comprises 13 residues. CDR3 bases: TGCAGTGCTAGCGGGCAGTCCAGAAACATTCAGTACTTC. Translation: CSASGQSRNIQYF.

This clonotype was seen at least ten times. V and J are TRBV15 and TRBJ2-7; 10 nucleotides match TRBD1. Trimming cost V 5 bases and J 2 bases; bases outside gene matches: 3. The V gene's germline CDR1 is LNHNV and CDR2 YYDKDF (reference sequence). The CDR3 length is 14 residues. The CDR3 region has the DNA TGTGCCACCAGCCGGGACAGGGGTCCCTACGAGCAGTACTTC. As protein: CATSRDRGPYEQYF.

This clonotype was detected many times. One junction end does not reproduce the germline sequence, and a read error may be involved. The chain is built from TRBV20-1 and TRBJ2-2; D may match TRBD1 or TRBD2 (5 bases each). CDR1 DFQATT and CDR2 SNEGSKA come from the germline V gene (reference sequence). The CDR3 spans 15 residues. The CDR3 bases are TGCAGGGCTAGGCCGTCGGGACCCTTCACCGGGGAGCTGTTTTTT. It is translated as CRARPSGPFTGELFF.

On this clonotype itself: Being one base from a much bigger clone, this may be a read error. The rearrangement joins TRBV7-9 to TRBJ1-1; tentatively, D is TRBD1 (6 bases). This CDR3 has 14 amino acids. Germline CDR1 reads SEHNR; CDR2 reads FQNEAQ (reference sequence). CDR3 amino acids: CASSLEGGATAAFF. The CDR3, as DNA: TGTGCCAGCAGCTTAGAGGGGGGGGCCACTGCAGCTTTCTTT.

This clonotype was seen more than once but under ten times. CDR3 sequence: CAISEQHVSPQHF. CDR3 coding DNA: TGTGCCATCAGTGAGCAACATGTCAGCCCCCAGCATTTT. The chain has TRBV10-3 and TRBJ1-5; D gene unclear. Germline V gives CDR1 ENHRY, CDR2 SYGVKD. Between the trimmed V and J ends, which lost 2 bases and 10 bases, there was a span of 12 bases. CDR3 length: 13 amino acids.

This clonotype was observed at least ten times. The rearrangement uses TRBV14 and TRBJ2-7; D is unresolved. The CDR3 has 11 amino acids. Trimming removed 6 bases at V and 5 bases at J, with 8 bases between. From germline, CDR1 is SGHDN and CDR2 FVKESK. CDR3: CASSLSHEQYF. Here the CDR3 DNA reads TGTGCCAGCAGTCTCAGCCACGAGCAGTACTTC.

In its sample, this clonotype was seen many times. V usage is TRBV3-1 and J usage is TRBJ1-5, with D unclear. This CDR3 is built from 13 residues. V was trimmed by 1 base and J by 4 bases, leaving 5 bases between them. Germline V gene lookup returns CDR1 LGHDT and CDR2 YNNKEL (reference sequence). CDR3: CASSQGANQPQHF. In DNA form, the CDR3 reads TGTGCCAGCAGCCAAGGGGCGAATCAGCCCCAGCATTTT.

This clonotype was seen many times. Relative to the germline gene, one junction end is altered; a read error may explain this. V usage is TRBV4-1 and J usage is TRBJ1-4; 8 nucleotides match TRBD1. Germline CDR1 reads MGHRA; CDR2 reads YSYEKL. The CDR3 loop spans 14 amino acids. The CDR3 is CASSKDSQRTGFIF. The CDR3 nucleotides are TGCGCCAGCAGCAAAGATAGCCAAAGGACAGGGTTCATTTTT.

Worth noting for this clonotype: Lacking the conserved final phenylalanine or tryptophan, this CDR3 likely reflects a read error. The chain joins TRBV5-1 to TRBJ2-1, with 9 positions matching TRBD1. CDR1 and CDR2 (germline): SGHRS, YFSETQ. The CDR3 totals 15 residues. Germline trimming cut 0 bases from V and 7 bases from J; bases unmatched to any gene: 5. For the CDR3, the DNA is TGCGCCAGCAGCTTGGGGGACAGGGTAGGGAATGAGCAGTTCTCC. Its protein product is CASSLGDRVGNEQFS.